The 13 T cell receptor beta chains below were found in one sample sequenced in a study of memory CD4+ T cells and cytomegalovirus serostatus. The sort gate was single viable CD3+CD4+CD8-CD45RO+ cells for memory CD4+ T cells. Libraries were prepared by immunoSEQ multiplex PCR; TCRdb keeps only in-frame clonotypes and omits some of them. The sample lists some 50,000 clones, roughly four fifths seen once, with roughly 1.5% in the top ten. Source material: memory CD4+ T cells from blood. Every receptor here comes from an adult in good health and CMV-seronegative.

The chain uses TRBV28 and TRBJ1-3; D possibly corresponds to TRBD1 (6 bases). Between the trimmed V and J ends, which lost 1 base and 4 bases, there was a span of 17 bases. From germline, CDR1 is MDHEN and CDR2 SYDVKM. The CDR3 consists of 17 residues. In DNA, the CDR3 is TGTGCCAGCAGTTTATACCAGGGGCGGGGGACGGGAAACACCATATATTTT. Its protein product is CASSLYQGRGTGNTIYF. Full variable domain (missing parts from reference TRBV28 and TRBJ1-3): DVKVTQSSRYLVKRTGEKVFLECVQDMDHENMFWYRQDPGLGLRLIYFSYDVKMKEKGDIPEGYSVSREKKERFSLILESASTNQTSMYLCASSLYQGRGTGNTIYFGEGSWLTVV.

J is TRBJ1-1 and V is TRBV19, with 7 positions matching TRBD1. With V trimmed by 3 bases and J by 4 bases, 2 bases remained unmatched. The CDR3 is made up of 13 amino acids. From germline, CDR1 is LNHDA and CDR2 SQIVND (reference sequence). The CDR3 region has the DNA TGTGCCAGTAGTATGACAGGGAGCACTGAAGCTTTCTTT. It codes for CASSMTGSTEAFF.

This chain links TRBV5-1 with TRBJ1-1; D not resolved. Between the trimmed V and J ends, which lost 4 bases and 1 base, there was a span of 11 bases. The CDR3 sequence is 14 residues long. Germline assignment: CDR1 SGHRS and CDR2 YFSETQ. CDR3 in amino acids: CASSPQDWNTEAFF. The CDR3 nucleotides are TGCGCCAGCAGCCCCCAGGACTGGAACACTGAAGCTTTCTTT.

The chain uses TRBV4-1 and TRBJ2-2, with TRBD2 matching 7 bases. The germline V gene has CDR1 MGHRA and CDR2 YSYEKL. V lost 4 bases and J lost 3; bases outside the gene matches: 8. The CDR3 length is 16 residues. The DNA of the CDR3 is TGCGCCAGCAGCCTAAAAGCGGGGACGTACACCGGGGAGCTGTTTTTT. Its protein is CASSLKAGTYTGELFF.

The rearrangement uses TRBV19 and TRBJ1-3; D perhaps matches TRBD1 (6 bases). The V gene's germline CDR1 is LNHDA and CDR2 SQIVND (reference sequence). V gave up 4 bases and J gave up 0 bases, with 10 bases separating them. The CDR3 runs 15 residues. The CDR3: CASSTDSRSGNTIYF. The CDR3 DNA is TGTGCCAGTAGTACGGACAGCCGCTCTGGAAACACCATATATTTT.

This clone was seen once. V usage is TRBV18 and J usage is TRBJ2-7; D might be TRBD1 (7 bases). The germline V and J ends were trimmed by 4 bases and 1 base, with 14 bases remaining between them. Germline-derived CDR1 and CDR2 are KGHSH and LQKENI. The CDR3 contains 15 residues. The CDR3: CASSQSAGGSYEQYF. For the CDR3, the DNA is TGTGCCAGCTCACAGTCGGCAGGGGGGTCCTACGAGCAGTACTTC.

This sequence joins TRBV11-2 and TRBJ1-2, with 10 positions matching TRBD1. The V and J ends lost 1 base and 0 bases, in that order; junction bases with no gene match: 8. Germline lookup yields CDR1 SGHAT and CDR2 FQNNGV. The CDR3 totals 18 residues. The CDR3 nucleotides read TGTGCCAGCAGCTTAGCTTCCCGGACAGGGGGAACTAACTATGGCTACACCTTC. Protein product: CASSLASRTGGTNYGYTF.

The chain has TRBV19 and TRBJ1-5; D remains ambiguous. From germline, CDR1 is LNHDA and CDR2 SQIVND (reference sequence). The CDR3 consists of 16 residues. V was cut by 2 bases and J by 2 bases, with 13 bases left in between. CDR3 sequence (DNA): TGTGCCAGTAGTATATCCCCTCGAGCAGGCAATCAGCCCCAGCATTTT. Its translation: CASSISPRAGNQPQHF. Using reference TRBV19 and TRBJ1-5 for the parts outside the CDR3, the full variable domain is DGGITQSPKYLFRKEGQNVTLSCEQNLNHDAMYWYRQDPGQGLRLIYYSQIVNDFQKGDIAEGYSVSREKKESFPLTVTSAQKNPTAFYLCASSISPRAGNQPQHFGDGTRLSIL.

The gene calls are TRBV27 and TRBJ2-2, with 15 bases lining up with TRBD2. Unmatched junction bases numbered 7, after V lost 3 bases and J lost 5 bases. Germline assignment: CDR1 MNHEY and CDR2 SMNVEV (reference sequence). This CDR3 is 18 amino acids long. The CDR3 spells CASSFVGLAGGGTGELFF. The DNA of the CDR3 is TGTGCCAGCAGTTTCGTGGGACTAGCGGGAGGAGGGACCGGGGAGCTGTTTTTT.

CDR3 coding DNA: TGTGCCATCAGTGAGTCTACAGGGTCCGGCGAGCAGTACTTC. Translated, it gives CAISESTGSGEQYF. V usage is TRBV10-3 and J usage is TRBJ2-7; tentatively, D is TRBD1 (6 bases). Deletions cut 0 bases from V and 6 bases from J, with 12 bases between. This CDR3 spans 14 amino acids. Germline loops: CDR1 ENHRY, CDR2 SYGVKD.

V gene TRBV7-9 combines with J gene TRBJ2-3; TRBD2 matches at 8 bases. From germline, CDR1 is SEHNR and CDR2 FQNEAQ (reference sequence). CDR3 length: 15 residues. V was pared by 3 bases and J by 11 bases, with 13 bases of the junction left unmatched. The CDR3 coding sequence is TGTGCCAGCAGCTTCGTCCCGGGACTAGTGTCCCAGCAGTATTTT. Translation gives CASSFVPGLVSQQYF.

This clone was observed a handful of times. The V and J genes are TRBV7-2 and TRBJ1-1; D ambiguous. This CDR3 spans 12 amino acids. From germline, CDR1 is SGHTA and CDR2 FQGNSA. V dropped 5 bases and J dropped 5 bases, with 9 bases sitting between them. The CDR3 DNA sequence: TGTGCCAGCAGCAAAACTTGGACTGAAGCTTTCTTT. Translated, it gives CASSKTWTEAFF.

The rearrangement links TRBV28 to TRBJ2-5, with D possibly matching TRBD2 (6 bases). The assigned J gene may be wrong: the sequence end matches TRBJ2-7 better. Per germline, CDR1 MDHEN and CDR2 SYDVKM. This CDR3 contains 12 residues. DNA for the CDR3: TGTGCCAGCCAGAGACTAGGAAGCGAGCAGTACTTC. This sequence encodes CASQRLGSEQYF.